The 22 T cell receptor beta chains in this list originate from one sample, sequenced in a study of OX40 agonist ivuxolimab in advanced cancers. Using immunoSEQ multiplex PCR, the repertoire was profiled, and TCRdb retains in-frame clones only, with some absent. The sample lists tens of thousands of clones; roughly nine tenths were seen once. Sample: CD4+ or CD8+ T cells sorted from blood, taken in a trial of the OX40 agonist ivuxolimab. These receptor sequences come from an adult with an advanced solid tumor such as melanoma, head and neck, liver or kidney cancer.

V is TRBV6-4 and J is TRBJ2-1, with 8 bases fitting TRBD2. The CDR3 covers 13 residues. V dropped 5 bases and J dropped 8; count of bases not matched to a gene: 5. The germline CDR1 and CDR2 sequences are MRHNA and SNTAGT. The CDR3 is CASSTGLADEQFF. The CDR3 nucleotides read TGTGCCAGCAGTACTGGACTAGCCGATGAGCAGTTCTTC.

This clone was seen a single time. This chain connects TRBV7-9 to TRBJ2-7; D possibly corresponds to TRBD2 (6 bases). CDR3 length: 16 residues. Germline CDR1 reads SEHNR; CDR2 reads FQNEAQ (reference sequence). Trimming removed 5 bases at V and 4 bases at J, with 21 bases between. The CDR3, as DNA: TGTGCCAGCAGCCCCCGGGAGCCATTAGCCGTGTACGAGCAGTACTTC. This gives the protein CASSPREPLAVYEQYF.

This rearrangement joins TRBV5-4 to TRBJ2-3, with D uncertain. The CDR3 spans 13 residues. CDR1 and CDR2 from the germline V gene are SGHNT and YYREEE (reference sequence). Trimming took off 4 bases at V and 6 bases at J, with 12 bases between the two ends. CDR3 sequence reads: CASSVTPADTQYF. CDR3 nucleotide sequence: TGTGCCAGCAGCGTCACACCTGCCGATACGCAGTATTTT.

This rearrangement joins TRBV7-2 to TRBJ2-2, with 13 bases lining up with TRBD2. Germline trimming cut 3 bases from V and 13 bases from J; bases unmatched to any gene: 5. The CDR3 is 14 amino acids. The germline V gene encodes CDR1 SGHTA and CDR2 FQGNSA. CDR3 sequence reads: CASSFGLAGVGLFF. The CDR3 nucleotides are TGTGCCAGCAGCTTTGGACTAGCGGGAGTAGGGCTGTTTTTT.

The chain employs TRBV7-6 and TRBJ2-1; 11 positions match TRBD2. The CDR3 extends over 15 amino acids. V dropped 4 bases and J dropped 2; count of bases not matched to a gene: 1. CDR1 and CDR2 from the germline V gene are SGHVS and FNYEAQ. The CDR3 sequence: CASSSSGRTYNEQFF. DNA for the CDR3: TGTGCCAGCAGCTCTAGCGGGAGGACCTACAATGAGCAGTTCTTC.

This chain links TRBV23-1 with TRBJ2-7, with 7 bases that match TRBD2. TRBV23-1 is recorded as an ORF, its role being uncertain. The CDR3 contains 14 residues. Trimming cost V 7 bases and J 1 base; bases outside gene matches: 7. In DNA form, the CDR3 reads TGCGCCAGCACCCCCCTAGCGGATTCCTACGAGCAGTACTTC. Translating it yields CASTPLADSYEQYF.

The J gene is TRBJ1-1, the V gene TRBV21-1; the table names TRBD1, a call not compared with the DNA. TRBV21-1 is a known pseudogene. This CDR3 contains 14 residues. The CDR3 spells CASSKYPDSHEAFF. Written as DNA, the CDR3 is TGTGCCAGCAGCAAATACCCAGACAGCCACGAAGCTTTCTTT.

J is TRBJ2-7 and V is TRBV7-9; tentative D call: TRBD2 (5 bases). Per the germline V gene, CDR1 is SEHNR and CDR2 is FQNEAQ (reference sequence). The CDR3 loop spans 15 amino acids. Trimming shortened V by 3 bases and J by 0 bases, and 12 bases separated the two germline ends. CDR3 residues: CASSLEVIDSYEQYF. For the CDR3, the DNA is TGTGCCAGCAGCTTGGAGGTAATCGACTCCTACGAGCAGTACTTC.

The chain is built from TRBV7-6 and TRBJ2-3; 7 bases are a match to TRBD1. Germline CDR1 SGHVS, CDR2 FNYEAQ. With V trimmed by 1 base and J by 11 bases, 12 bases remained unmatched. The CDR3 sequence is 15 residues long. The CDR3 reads CASSLGDFGRTGQYF. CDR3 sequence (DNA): TGTGCCAGCAGCTTAGGGGATTTTGGTAGGACAGGGCAGTATTTT.

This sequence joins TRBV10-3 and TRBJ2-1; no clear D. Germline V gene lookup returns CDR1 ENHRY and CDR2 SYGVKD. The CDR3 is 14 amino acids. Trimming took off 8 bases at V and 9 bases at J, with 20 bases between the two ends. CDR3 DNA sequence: TGTGCCATCGAATCCCCCTTAAATAATCGTGAGCAGTTCTTC. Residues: CAIESPLNNREQFF.

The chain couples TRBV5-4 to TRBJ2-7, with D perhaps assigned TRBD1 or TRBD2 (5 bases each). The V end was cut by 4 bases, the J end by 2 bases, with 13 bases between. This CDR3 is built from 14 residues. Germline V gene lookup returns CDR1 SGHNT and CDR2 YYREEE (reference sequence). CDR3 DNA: TGTGCCAGCAGCCACTGGGACCACCCCTACGAGCAGTACTTC. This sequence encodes CASSHWDHPYEQYF.

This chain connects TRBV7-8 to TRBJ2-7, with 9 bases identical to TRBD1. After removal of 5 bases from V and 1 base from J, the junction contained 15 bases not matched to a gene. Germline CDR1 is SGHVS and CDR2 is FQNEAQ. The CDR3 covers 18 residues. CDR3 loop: CASSPYGGTGGQSYEQYF. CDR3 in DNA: TGTGCCAGCAGCCCCTATGGTGGAACAGGGGGCCAGTCCTACGAGCAGTACTTC.

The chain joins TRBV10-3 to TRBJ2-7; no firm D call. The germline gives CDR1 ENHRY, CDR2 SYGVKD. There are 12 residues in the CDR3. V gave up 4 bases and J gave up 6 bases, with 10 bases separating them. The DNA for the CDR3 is TGTGCCATCAGTGGGGCCCCAGTCGAGCAGTACTTC. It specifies CAISGAPVEQYF.

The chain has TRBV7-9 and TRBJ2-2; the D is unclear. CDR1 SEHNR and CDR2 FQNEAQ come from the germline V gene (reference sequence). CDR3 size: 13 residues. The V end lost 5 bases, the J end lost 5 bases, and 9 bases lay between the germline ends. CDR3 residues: CASSHGRTGELFF. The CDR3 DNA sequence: TGTGCCAGCAGCCATGGCAGAACCGGGGAGCTGTTTTTT.

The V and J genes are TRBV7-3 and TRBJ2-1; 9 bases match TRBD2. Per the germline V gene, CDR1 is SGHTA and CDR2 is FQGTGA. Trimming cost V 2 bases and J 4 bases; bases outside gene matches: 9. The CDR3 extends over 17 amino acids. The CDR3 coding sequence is TGTGCCAGCAGCTTATCAGGGGGACTAGCAGCTTACAATGAGCAGTTCTTC. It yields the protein CASSLSGGLAAYNEQFF.

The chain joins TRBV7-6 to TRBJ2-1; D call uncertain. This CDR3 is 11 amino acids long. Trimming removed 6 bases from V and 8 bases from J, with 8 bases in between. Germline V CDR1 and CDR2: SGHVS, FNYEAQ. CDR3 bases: TGTGCCAGCAGGCGATCGGATGAGCAGTTCTTC. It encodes CASRRSDEQFF.

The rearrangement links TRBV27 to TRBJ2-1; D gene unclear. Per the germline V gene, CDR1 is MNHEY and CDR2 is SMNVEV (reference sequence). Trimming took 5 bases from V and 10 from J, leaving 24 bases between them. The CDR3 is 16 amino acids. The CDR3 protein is CASSLGHASLNWEQFF. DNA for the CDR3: TGTGCCAGCAGTCTCGGCCACGCTTCCCTTAATTGGGAGCAGTTCTTC.

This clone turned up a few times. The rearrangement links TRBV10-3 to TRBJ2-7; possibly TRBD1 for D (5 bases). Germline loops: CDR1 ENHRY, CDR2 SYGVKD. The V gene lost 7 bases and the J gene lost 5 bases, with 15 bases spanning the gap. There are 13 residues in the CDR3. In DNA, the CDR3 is TGTGCCATCAAAGGCCCAGGGCCCGACGAGCAGTACTTC. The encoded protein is CAIKGPGPDEQYF.

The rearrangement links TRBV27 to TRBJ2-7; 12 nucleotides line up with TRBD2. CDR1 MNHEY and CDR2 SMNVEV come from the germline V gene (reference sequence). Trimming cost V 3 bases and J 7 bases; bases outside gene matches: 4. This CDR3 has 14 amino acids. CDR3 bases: TGTGCCAGCAGTTTCCTAGCGGGAGGGGGGGAGCAGTACTTC. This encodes CASSFLAGGGEQYF.

The CDR3 is CASSFWTGPYEQYF. CDR3 sequence (DNA): TGCGCCAGCAGCTTTTGGACAGGGCCCTACGAGCAGTACTTC. The chain recombines TRBV5-1 with TRBJ2-7, with 8 positions matching TRBD1. Germline values: CDR1 SGHRS, CDR2 YFSETQ. The CDR3 is made up of 14 amino acids. V dropped 2 bases and J dropped 2; count of bases not matched to a gene: 3. The full variable domain, in which reference TRBV5-1 and TRBJ2-7 provide the parts outside the CDR3, is KAGVTQTPRYLIKTRGQQVTLSCSPISGHRSVSWYQQTPGQGLQFLFEYFSETQRNKGNFPGRFSGRQFSNSRSEMNVSTLELGDSALYLCASSFWTGPYEQYFGPGTRLTVT.

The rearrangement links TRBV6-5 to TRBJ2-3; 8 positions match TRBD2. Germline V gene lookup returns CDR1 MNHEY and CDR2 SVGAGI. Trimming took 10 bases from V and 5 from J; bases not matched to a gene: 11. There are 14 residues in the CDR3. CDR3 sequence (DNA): TGTGCCATCGGGGAAGCGGGAGTTGGAGATACGCAGTATTTT. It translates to CAIGEAGVGDTQYF.

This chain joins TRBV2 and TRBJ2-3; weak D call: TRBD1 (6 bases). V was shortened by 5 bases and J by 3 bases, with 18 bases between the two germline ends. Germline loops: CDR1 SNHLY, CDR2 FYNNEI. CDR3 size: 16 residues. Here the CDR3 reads CASSNNRALGTDTQYF. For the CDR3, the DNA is TGTGCCAGCAGTAACAACAGGGCTTTGGGGACAGATACGCAGTATTTT.